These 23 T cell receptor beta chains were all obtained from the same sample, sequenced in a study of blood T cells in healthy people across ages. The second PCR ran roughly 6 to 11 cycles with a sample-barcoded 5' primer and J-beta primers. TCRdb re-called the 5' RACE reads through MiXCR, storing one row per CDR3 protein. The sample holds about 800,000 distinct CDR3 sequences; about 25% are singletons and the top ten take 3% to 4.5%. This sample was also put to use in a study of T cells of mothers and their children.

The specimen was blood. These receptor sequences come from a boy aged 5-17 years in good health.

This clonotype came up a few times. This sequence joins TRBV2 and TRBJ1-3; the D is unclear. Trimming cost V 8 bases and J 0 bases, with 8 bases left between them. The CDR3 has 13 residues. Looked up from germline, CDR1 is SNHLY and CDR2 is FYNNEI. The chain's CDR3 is CASGRFSGNTIYF. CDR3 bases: TGTGCCAGCGGACGGTTCTCTGGAAACACCATATATTTT.

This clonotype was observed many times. CDR3 sequence: CASSSPDSSSNGYTF. CDR3 DNA: TGCGCCAGCAGCTCCCCAGACAGCTCCTCCAATGGCTACACCTTC. The chain links TRBV5-1 to TRBJ1-2; a possible D gene is TRBD1 (5 bases). This CDR3 region has 15 residues. The V gene's germline CDR1 is SGHRS and CDR2 YFSETQ. Deletions cut 3 bases from V and 6 bases from J, with 18 bases between.

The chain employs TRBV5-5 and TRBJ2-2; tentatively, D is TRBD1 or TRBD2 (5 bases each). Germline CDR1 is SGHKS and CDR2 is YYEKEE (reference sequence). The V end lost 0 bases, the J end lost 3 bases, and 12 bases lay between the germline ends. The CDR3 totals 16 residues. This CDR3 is CASSLGDRGYTGELFF. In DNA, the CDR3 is TGTGCCAGCAGCTTGGGGGACCGAGGCTACACCGGGGAGCTGTTTTTT.

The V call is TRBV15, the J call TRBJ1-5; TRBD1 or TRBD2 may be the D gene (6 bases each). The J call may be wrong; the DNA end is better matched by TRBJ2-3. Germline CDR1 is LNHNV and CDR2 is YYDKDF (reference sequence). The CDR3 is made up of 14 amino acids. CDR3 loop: CATSRGGVPQPQYF. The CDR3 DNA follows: TGTGCCACCAGCAGGGGGGGCGTGCCACAGCCCCAGTATTTT.

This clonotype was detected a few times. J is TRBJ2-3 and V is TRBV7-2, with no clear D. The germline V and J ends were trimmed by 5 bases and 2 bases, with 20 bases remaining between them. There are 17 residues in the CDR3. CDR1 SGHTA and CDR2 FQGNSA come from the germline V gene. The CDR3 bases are TGTGCCAGCAGCAGTACCTTTCAGGTTTTTTCCACAGATACGCAGTATTTT. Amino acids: CASSSTFQVFSTDTQYF.

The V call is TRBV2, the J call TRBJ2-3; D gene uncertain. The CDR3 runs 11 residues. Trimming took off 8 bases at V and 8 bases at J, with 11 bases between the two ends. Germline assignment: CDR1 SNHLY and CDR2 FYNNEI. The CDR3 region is CASDSFGTQYF. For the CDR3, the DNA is TGTGCCAGCGACTCTTTCGGTACGCAGTATTTT.

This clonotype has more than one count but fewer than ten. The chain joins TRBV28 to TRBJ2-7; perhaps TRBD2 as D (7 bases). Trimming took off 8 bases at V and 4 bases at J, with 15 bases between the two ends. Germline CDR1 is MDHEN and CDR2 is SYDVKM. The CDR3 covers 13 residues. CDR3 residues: CASSRGGRYEQYF. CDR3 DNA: TGTGCCAGCTCAAGGGGGGGGCGGTACGAGCAGTACTTC.

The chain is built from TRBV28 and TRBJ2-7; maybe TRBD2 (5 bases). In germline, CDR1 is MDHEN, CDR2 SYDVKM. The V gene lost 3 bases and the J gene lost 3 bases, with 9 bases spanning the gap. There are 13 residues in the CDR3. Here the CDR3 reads CASSFNGIYEQYF. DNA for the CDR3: TGTGCCAGCAGTTTTAACGGGATCTACGAGCAGTACTTC.

The CDR3 here is CSAGTDRGARGTQYF. In DNA, the CDR3 is TGCAGTGCTGGGACGGACAGGGGAGCAAGAGGTACCCAGTACTTC. The chain links TRBV20-1 to TRBJ2-1; 9 bases line up with TRBD1. The end of the DNA is better explained by TRBJ2-5, so the J call may be wrong. CDR3 size: 15 residues. Per the germline V gene, CDR1 is DFQATT and CDR2 is SNEGSKA (reference sequence).

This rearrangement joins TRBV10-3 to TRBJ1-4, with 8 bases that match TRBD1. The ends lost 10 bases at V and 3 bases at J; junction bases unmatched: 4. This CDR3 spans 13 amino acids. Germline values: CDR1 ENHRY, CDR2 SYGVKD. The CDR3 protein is CATGTGSNEKLFF. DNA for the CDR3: TGTGCCACCGGGACAGGCTCTAATGAAAAACTGTTTTTT.

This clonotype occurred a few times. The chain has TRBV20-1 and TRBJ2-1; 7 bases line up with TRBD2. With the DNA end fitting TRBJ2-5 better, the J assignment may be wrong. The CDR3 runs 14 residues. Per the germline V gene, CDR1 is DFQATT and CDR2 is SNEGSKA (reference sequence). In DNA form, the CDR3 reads TGCAGTGCTAGAGGGGGGAGGGCCCGGGAGACCCAGTACTTC. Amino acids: CSARGGRARETQYF.

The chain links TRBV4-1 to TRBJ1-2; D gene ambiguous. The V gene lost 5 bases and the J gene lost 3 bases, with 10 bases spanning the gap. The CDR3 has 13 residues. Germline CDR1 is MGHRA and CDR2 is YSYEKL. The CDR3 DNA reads TGCGCCAGCAGCGGAGAGGCAGACTATGGCTACACCTTC. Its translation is CASSGEADYGYTF.

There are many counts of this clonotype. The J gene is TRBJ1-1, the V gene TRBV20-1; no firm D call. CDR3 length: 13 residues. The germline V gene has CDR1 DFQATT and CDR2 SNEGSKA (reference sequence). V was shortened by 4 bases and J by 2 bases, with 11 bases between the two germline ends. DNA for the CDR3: TGCAGTGCTACCGGACCGTCCAACACTGAAGCTTTCTTT. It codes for CSATGPSNTEAFF.

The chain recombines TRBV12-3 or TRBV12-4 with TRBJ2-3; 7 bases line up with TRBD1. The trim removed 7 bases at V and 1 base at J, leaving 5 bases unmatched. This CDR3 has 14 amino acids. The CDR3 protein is CASITQGRTDTQYF. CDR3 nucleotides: TGTGCCAGCATTACACAGGGGCGCACAGATACGCAGTATTTT.

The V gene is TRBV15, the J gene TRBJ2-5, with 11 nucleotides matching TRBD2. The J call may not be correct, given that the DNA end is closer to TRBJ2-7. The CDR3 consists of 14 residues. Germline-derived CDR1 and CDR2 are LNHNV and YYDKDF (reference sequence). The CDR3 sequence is CATRTSGHSYEQYF. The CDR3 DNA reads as TGTGCCACCCGGACTAGCGGGCACTCCTACGAGCAGTACTTC.

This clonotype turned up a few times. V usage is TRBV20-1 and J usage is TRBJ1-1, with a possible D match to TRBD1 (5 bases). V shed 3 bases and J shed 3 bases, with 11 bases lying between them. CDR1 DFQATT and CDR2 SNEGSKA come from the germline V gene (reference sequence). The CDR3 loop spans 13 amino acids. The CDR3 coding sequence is TGCAGTGCTAGCGTCGGAGGGGACACTGAAGCTTTCTTT. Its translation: CSASVGGDTEAFF.

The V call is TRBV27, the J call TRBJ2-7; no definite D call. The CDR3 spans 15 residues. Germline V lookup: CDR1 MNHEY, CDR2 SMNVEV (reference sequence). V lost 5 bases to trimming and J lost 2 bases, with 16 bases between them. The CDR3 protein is CASSPTSSRTYEQYF. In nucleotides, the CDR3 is TGTGCCAGCAGTCCTACCTCGTCCAGGACCTACGAGCAGTACTTC.

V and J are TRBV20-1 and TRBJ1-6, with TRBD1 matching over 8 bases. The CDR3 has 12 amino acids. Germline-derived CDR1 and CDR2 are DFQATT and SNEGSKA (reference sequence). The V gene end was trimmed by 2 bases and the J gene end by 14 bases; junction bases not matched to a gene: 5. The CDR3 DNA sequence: TGCAGTGCTAGATCGACAGGGGACTCCCTCCACTTT. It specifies CSARSTGDSLHF.

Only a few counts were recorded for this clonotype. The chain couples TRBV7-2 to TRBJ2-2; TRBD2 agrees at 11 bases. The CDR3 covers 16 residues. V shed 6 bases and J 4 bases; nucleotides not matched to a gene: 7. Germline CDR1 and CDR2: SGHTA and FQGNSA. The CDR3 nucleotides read TGTGCCAGCAGACGTAGCGGGGGGGCAGGCACCGGGGAGCTGTTTTTT. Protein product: CASRRSGGAGTGELFF.

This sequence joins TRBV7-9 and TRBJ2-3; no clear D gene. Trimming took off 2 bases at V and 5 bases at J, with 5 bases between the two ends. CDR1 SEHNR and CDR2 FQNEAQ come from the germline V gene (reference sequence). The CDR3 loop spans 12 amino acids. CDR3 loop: CASSLPEDTQYF. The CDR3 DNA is TGTGCCAGCAGCTTACCGGAAGATACGCAGTATTTT.

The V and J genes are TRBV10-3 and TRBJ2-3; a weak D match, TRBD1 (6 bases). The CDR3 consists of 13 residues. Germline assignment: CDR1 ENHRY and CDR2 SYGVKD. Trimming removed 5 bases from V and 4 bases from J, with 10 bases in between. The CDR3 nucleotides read TGTGCCATCAGTCCCTCAGGGGCAGATACGCAGTATTTT. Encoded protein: CAISPSGADTQYF.

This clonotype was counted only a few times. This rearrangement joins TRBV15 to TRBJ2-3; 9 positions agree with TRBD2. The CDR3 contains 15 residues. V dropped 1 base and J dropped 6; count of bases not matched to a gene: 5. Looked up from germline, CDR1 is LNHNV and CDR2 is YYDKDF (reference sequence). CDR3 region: CATSRVVAGEDTQYF. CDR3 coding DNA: TGTGCCACCAGCAGAGTGGTAGCGGGAGAGGATACGCAGTATTTT.

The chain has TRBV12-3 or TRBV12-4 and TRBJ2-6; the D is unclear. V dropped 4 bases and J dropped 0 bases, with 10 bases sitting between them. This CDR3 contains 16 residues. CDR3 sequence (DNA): TGTGCCAGCAGTTCGCCCGGGCTCTCTGGGGCCAACGTCCTGACTTTC. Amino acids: CASSSPGLSGANVLTF.